This T cell receptor (beta chain) stems from a study of T-cell memory formation after mild COVID-19. Germline CDR1 and CDR2: SGHRS and YFSETQ. This CDR3 spans 13 amino acids. V lost 4 bases and J lost 4, with 12 bases in between. This clonotype was picked up many times. TCRdb reprocessed the 5' RACE reads with MiXCR, giving one entry per CDR3 protein. The table shows about 250,000 distinct CDR3 sequences, with 15% occurring only once. The specimen was PBMCs or a T cell subset sorted from them (not recorded which). This TCR derives from an adult woman who had mild COVID-19 (a few samples of this study predate the infection). Cell type and time point are not known. This rearrangement joins TRBV5-1 to TRBJ2-7, with no clear D. CDR3 coding DNA: TGCGCCAGCAGCCCGGCCTGGGTGTACGAGCAGTACTTC. Amino acid sequence: CASSPAWVYEQYF. The whole variable domain, filled in from reference TRBV5-1 and TRBJ2-7, reads KAGVTQTPRYLIKTRGQQVTLSCSPISGHRSVSWYQQTPGQGLQFLFEYFSETQRNKGNFPGRFSGRQFSNSRSEMNVSTLELGDSALYLCASSPAWVYEQYFGPGTRLTVT.